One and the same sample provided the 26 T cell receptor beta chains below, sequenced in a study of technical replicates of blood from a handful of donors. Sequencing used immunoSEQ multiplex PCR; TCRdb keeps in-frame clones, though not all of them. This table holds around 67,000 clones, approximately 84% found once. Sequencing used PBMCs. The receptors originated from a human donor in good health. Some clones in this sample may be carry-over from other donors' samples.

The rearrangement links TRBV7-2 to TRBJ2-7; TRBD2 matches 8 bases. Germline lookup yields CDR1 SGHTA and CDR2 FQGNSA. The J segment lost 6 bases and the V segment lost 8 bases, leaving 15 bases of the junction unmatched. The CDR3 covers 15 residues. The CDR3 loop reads CASRLAGGSPGEQYF. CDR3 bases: TGTGCCAGCCGTCTTGCGGGAGGCAGTCCCGGCGAGCAGTACTTC.

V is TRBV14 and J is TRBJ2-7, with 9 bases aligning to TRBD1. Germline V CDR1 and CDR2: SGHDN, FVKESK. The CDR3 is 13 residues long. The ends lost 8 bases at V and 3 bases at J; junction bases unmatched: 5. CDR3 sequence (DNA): TGTGCCAGCCGGGGACAGGGTGACTACGAGCAGTACTTC. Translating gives CASRGQGDYEQYF.

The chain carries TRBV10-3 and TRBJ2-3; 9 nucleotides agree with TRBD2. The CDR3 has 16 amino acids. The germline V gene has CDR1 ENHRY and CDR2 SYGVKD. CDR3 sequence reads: CATMGSGRMLTDTQYF. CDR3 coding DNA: TGTGCGACTATGGGGAGCGGGAGGATGTTAACAGATACGCAGTATTTT.

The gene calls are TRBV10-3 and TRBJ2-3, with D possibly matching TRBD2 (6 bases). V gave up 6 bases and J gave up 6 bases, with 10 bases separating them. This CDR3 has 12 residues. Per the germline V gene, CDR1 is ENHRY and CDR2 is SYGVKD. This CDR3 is CAISAAGDTQYF. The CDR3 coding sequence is TGTGCCATCAGCGCGGCGGGGGATACGCAGTATTTT.

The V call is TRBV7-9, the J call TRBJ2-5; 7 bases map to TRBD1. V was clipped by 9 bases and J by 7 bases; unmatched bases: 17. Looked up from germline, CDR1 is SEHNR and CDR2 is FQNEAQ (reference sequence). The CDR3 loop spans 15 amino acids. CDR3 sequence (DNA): TGTGCCAGTGGGCCGGGGACAGCTTTTCGAGGGACCCAGTACTTC. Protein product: CASGPGTAFRGTQYF.

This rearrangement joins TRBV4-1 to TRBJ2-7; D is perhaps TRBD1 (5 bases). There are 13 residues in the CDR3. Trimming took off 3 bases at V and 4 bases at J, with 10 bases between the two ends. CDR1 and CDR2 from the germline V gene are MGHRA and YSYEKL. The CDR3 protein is CASSHGAPYEQYF. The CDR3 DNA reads TGCGCCAGCAGCCATGGGGCCCCTTACGAGCAGTACTTC.

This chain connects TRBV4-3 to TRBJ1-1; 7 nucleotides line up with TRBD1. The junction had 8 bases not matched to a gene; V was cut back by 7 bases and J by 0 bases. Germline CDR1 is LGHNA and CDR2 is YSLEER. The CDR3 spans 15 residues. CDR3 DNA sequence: TGCGCCAGCACCGGCACAGGGGCGTTGAACACTGAAGCTTTCTTT. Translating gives CASTGTGALNTEAFF.

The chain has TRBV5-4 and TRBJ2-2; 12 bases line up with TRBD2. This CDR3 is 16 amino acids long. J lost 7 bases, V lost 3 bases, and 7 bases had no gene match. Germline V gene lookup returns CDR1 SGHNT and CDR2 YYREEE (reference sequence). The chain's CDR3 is CASSSTSGGPGGELFF. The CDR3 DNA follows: TGTGCCAGCAGCTCCACTAGCGGGGGGCCTGGCGGGGAGCTGTTTTTT.

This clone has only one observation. The CDR3 loop is CASSARVWGYTF. CDR3 coding DNA: TGTGCCAGCAGTGCGAGGGTCTGGGGCTACACCTTC. This sequence joins TRBV2 and TRBJ1-2; D is undetermined. Trimming removed 4 bases from V and 8 bases from J, with 11 bases in between. Germline V gives CDR1 SNHLY, CDR2 FYNNEI. The length of the CDR3 is 12 residues.

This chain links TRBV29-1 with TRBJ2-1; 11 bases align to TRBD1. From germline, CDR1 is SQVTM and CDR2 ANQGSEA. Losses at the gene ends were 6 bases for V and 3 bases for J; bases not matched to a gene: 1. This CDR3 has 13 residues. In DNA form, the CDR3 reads TGCAGCGTGGGGACAGGGGGCTACAATGAGCAGTTCTTC. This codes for CSVGTGGYNEQFF.

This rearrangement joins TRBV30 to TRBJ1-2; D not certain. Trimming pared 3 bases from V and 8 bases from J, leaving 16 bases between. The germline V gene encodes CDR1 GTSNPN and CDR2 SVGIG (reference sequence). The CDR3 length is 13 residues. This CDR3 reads CAWRDTAGRGYTF. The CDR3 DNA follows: TGTGCCTGGAGAGACACAGCCGGCAGGGGCTACACCTTC.

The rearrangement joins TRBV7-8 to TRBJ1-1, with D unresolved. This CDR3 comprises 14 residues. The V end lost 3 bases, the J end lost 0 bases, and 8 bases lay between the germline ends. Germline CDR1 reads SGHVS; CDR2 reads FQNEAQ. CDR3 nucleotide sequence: TGTGCCAGCAGCTTGAACACATTGAACACTGAAGCTTTCTTT. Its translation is CASSLNTLNTEAFF.

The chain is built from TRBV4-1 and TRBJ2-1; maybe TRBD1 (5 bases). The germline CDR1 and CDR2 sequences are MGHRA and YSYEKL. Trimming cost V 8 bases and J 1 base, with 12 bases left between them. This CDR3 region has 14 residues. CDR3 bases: TGCGCCAGCGGGGCAGGGCGGTCCTACAATGAGCAGTTCTTC. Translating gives CASGAGRSYNEQFF.

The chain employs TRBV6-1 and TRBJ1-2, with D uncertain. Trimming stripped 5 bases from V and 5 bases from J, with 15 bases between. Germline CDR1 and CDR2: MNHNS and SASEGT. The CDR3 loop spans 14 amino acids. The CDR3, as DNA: TGTGCCAGCAGTATCGAGGCAGGAGGTTATGGCTACACCTTC. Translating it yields CASSIEAGGYGYTF.

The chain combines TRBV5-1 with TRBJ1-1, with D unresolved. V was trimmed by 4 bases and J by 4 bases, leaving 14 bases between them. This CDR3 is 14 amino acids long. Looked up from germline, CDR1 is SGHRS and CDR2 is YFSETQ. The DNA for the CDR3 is TGCGCCAGCAGCCCTATCCCTCCAGGCACTGAAGCTTTCTTT. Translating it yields CASSPIPPGTEAFF.

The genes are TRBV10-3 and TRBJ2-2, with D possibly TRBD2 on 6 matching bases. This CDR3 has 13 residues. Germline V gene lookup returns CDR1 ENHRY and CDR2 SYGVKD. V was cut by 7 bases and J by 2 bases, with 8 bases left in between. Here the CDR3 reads CAIIAENTGELFF. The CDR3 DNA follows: TGTGCCATCATAGCGGAAAACACCGGGGAGCTGTTTTTT.

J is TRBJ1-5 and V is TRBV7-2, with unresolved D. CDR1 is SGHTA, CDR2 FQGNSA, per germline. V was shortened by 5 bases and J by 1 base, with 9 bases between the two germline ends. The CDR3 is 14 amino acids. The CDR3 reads CASSKYGSNQPQHF. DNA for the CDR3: TGTGCCAGCAGCAAATACGGGAGCAATCAGCCCCAGCATTTT.

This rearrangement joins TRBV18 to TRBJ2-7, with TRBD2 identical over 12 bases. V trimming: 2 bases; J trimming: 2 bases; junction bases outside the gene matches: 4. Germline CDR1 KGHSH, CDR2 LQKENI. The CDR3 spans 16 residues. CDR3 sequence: CASSPTSGRSAYEQYF. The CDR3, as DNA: TGTGCCAGCTCACCAACTAGCGGGAGGAGCGCCTACGAGCAGTACTTC.

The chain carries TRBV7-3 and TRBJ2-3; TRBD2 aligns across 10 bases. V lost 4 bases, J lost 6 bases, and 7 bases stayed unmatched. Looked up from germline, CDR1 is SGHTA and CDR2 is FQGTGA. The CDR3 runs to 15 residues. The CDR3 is CASSSQREGPDTQYF. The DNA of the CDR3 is TGTGCCAGCAGCTCGCAGCGGGAGGGCCCTGATACGCAGTATTTT.

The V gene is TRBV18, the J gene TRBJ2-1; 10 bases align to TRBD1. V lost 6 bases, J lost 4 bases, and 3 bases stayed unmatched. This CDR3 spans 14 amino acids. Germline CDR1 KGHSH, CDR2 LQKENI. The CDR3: CASSRTGGYNEQFF. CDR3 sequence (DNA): TGTGCCAGCTCGCGGACAGGGGGGTACAATGAGCAGTTCTTC.

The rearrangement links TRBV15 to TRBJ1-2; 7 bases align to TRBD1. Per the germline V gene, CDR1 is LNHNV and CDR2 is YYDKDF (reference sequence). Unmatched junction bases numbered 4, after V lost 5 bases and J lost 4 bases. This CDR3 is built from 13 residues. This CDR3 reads CATSGDSPYGYTF. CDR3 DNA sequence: TGTGCCACCAGCGGGGACAGCCCCTATGGCTACACCTTC.

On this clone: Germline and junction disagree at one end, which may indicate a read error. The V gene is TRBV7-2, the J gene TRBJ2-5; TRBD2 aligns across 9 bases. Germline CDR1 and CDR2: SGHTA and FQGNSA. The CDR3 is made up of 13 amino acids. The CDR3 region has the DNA TGTGCCAGCAGATTAGCGGGAGAAGAGACCCAGTACTTC. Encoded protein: CASRLAGEETQYF.

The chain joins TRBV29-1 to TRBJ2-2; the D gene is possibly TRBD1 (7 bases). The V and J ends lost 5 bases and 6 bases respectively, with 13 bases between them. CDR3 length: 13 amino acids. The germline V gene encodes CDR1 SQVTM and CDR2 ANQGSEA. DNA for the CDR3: TGCAGCGTTAATCGCAGGGGGGCCGGGGAGCTGTTTTTT. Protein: CSVNRRGAGELFF.

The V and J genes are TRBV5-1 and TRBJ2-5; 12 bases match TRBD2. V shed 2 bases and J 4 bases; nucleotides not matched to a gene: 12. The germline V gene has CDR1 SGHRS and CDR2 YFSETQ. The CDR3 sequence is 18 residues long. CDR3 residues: CASSFQGLAGYRGETQYF. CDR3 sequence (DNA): TGCGCCAGCAGCTTTCAAGGACTAGCGGGATATAGGGGAGAGACCCAGTACTTC.

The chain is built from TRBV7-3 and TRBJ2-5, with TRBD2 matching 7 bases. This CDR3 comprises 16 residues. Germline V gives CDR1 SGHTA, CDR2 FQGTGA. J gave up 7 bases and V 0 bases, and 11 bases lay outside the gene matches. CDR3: CASSLTGGSDRGTQYF. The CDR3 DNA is TGTGCCAGCAGCTTAACGGGCGGGAGCGACCGGGGGACCCAGTACTTC.

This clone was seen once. The CDR3 spells CSVVDREGTGELFF. The DNA for the CDR3 is TGCAGCGTTGTGGACAGGGAGGGCACCGGGGAGCTGTTTTTT. The genes are TRBV29-1 and TRBJ2-2; D may be TRBD1 (8 bases). Germline CDR1 and CDR2: SQVTM and ANQGSEA. The CDR3 consists of 14 residues. V was shortened by 4 bases and J by 4 bases, with 13 bases between the two germline ends.